This TCR beta chain was found in a study of T-cell reconstitution after alpha-beta-depleted transplantation in children. This clonotype has ten or more counts. V shed 4 bases and J 1 base; nucleotides not matched to a gene: 5. Germline CDR1 reads SGHRS; CDR2 reads YFSETQ. CDR3 size: 15 residues. Molecular barcoding with unique molecular identifiers was used for the TCRbeta library. TCRdb fed the PCR reads into MiXCR, producing one record per CDR3 protein. The sample consists of around 87,000 distinct CDR3 sequences, approximately 8.4% of them appearing once. The clonotype was recovered from a human donor who donated a stem cell graft to a child with congenital amegakaryocytic thrombocytopenia. The chain combines TRBV5-1 with TRBJ1-5, with 7 bases that match TRBD1. The material sequenced was PBMCs from the stem cell graft donor, taken from the stem cell graft. CDR3 coding DNA: TGCGCCAGCAGCCCAACGACAGGGAGCAATCAGCCCCAGCATTTT. Its translation is CASSPTTGSNQPQHF.